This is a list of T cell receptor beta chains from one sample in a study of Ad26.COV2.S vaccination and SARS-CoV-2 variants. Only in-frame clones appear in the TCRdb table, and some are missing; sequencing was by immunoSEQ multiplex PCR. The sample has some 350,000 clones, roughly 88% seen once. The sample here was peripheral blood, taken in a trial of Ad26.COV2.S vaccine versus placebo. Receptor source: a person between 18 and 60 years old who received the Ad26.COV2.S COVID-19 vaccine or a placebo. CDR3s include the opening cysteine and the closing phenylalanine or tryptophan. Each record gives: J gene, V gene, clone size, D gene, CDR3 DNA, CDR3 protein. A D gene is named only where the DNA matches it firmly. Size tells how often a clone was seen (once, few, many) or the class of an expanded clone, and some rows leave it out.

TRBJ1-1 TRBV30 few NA TGTGCCTGGAGAACGCGACAGAGGAACACTGAAGCTTTCTTT CAWRTRQRNTEAFF
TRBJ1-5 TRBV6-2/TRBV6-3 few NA TGTGCCAGCAGCGGTCAGGTTGGCGGGAGCAATCAGCCCCAGCATTTT CASSGQVGGSNQPQHF
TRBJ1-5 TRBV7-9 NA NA TGTGCCAGCAGCTTATCGGGGACAATCAATCAGCCCCAGCATTTT CASSLSGTINQPQHF
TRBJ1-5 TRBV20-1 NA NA TGCAGTGCTAGTATTACGACGGGACTTAGCAATCAGCCCCAGCATTTT CSASITTGLSNQPQHF
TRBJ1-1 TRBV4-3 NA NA TGCGCCAGCAGCCAAGATATTTTAAGTGCCCAGGGAGCTTTCTTT CASSQDILSAQGAFF
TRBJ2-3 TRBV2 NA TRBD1 TGTGCCAGCAGTTTGGACAGGGTGGTCGGGGATACGCAGTATTTT CASSLDRVVGDTQYF
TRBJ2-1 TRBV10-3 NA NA TGTGCCATCAGTACACCCGGGCCGTACAATGAGCAGTTCTTC CAISTPGPYNEQFF
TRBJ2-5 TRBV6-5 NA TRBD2 TGTGCCAGCAGGCTTCATAGCGGGCGGGAGACCCAGTACTTC CASRLHSGRETQYF
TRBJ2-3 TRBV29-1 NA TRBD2 TGCAGCGTTGAAGTGGCTAGCGGGAGGTTGGATACGCAGTATTTT CSVEVASGRLDTQYF
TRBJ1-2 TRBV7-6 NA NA TGTGCCAGCAGCCCACGTGGGTTAGGCGCGACAGACAACTATGGCTACACCTTC CASSPRGLGATDNYGYTF
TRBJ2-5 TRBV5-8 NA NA TGTGCCAGCAGCTTGGACCAGGTCCAAGAGACCCAGTACTTC CASSLDQVQETQYF
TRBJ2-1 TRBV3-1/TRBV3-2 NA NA TGTGCCAGCAGCCACCTTAAGGCGGAGCGGCCATACAATGAGCAGTTCTTC CASSHLKAERPYNEQFF
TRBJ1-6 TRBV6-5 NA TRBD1 TGTGCCAGCAGTTGGGACAGCTCCTATAATTCACCCCTCCACTTT CASSWDSSYNSPLHF
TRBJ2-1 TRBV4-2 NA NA TGTGCCAGCAGCCAAGAAGATTGGAATGAGCAGTTCTTC CASSQEDWNEQFF
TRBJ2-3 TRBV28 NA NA TGTGCCAGCAGCACCTCTAGGAGCACAGATACGCAGTATTTT CASSTSRSTDTQYF
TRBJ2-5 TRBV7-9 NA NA TGTGCCAGCAGCCCACTTAGGGCGGAGACCCAGTACTTC CASSPLRAETQYF
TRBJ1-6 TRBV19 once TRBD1 TGTGCCAGTAGTATGGACAGGGGTATTTCACCCCTCCACTTT CASSMDRGISPLHF
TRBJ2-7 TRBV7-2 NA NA TGTGCCAGCAGCTCCTGGGCCACCTCTTTCGAGCAGTACTTC CASSSWATSFEQYF
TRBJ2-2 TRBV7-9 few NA TGTGCCAGCAGCTTCAGGTCTGCTAACACCGGGGAGCTGTTTTTT CASSFRSANTGELFF
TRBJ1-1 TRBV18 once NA TGTGCCAGCTCATCAGAGAACACTGAAGCTTTCTTT CASSSENTEAFF
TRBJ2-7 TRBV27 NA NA TGTGCCAGCAGTTTATCACCATTCTACGAGCAGTACTTC CASSLSPFYEQYF
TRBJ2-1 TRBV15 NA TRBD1 TGTGCCACCAGCAGTCGTTGGACAGGACCTCAAGGCACTGAGCAGTTCTTC CATSSRWTGPQGTEQFF
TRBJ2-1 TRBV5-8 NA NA TGTGCCAGCAGCATGAAGGTCGGTGCGGTTAGCTCCTACAATGAGCAGTTCTTC CASSMKVGAVSSYNEQFF
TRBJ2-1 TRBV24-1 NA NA TGTGCCACCAGGGACCCTGGGGGAGAGCAGTTCTTC CATRDPGGEQFF
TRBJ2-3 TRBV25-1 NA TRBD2 TGTGCCAGCAGGAGACTAGCAACAGATACGCAGTATTTT CASRRLATDTQYF
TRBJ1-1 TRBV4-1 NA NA TGCGCCAGCGGGAACACTGAAGCTTTCTTT CASGNTEAFF
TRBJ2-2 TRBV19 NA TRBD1 TGTGCCAGCCACCCGGGAAAGGGGGCAATCGGGGAGCTGTTTTTT CASHPGKGAIGELFF
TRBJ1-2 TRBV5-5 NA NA TGTGCCAGCAGCCCTCCGGGACAACAGAGGGGCTACACCTTC CASSPPGQQRGYTF
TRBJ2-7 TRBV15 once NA TGTGCCACCAGCACCAACGGACTAAACCCCTACGAGCAGTACTTC CATSTNGLNPYEQYF
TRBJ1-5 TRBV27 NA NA TGTGCCAGCAGTCTCGGGACCGTAGGCAATCAGCCCCAGCATTTT CASSLGTVGNQPQHF
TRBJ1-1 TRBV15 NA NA TGTGCCACCAGCCCAATGGGGACGGCCGGAGACACTGAAGCTTTCTTT CATSPMGTAGDTEAFF
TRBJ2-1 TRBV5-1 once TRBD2 TGCGCCAGCGACGGCGGGAGTTTCACCAATGAGCAGTTCTTC CASDGGSFTNEQFF
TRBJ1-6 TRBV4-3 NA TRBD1 TGCGCCAGCAGCCAGACCGGGACAGTGAATTCACCCCTCCACTTT CASSQTGTVNSPLHF
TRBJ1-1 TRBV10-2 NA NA TGCGCCAGCAGTGAGTCGGAGAGAAACACTGAAGCTTTCTTT CASSESERNTEAFF
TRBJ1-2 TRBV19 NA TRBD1 TGTGCCAGTAGTATAAACAGGGGTGATGGCTACACCTTC CASSINRGDGYTF
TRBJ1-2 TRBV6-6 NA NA TGTGCCAGCAGTTACTCGGGGGAAACCCTCGCCTTC CASSYSGETLAF
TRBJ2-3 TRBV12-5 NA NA TGTGCTAGTGGTTTGACCAGTCGGACAGATACGCAGTATTTT CASGLTSRTDTQYF
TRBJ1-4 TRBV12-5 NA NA TGTGCTAGTGGGAGGGACATGGGTGAAAAACTGTTTTTT CASGRDMGEKLFF
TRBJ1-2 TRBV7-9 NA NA TGTGCCAGCAGCTTTCAATCCCCCGGCTACACCTTC CASSFQSPGYTF
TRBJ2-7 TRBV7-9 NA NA TGTGCCATCCAGAGGGCGGGAAGCTCCTACGAGCAGTACTTC CAIQRAGSSYEQYF
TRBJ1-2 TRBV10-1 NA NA TGCGCCAGCAGTGAGAGGGCCACGGACTATGGCTACACCTTC CASSERATDYGYTF
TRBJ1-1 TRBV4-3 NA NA TGCGCCAGCAGCCTCAGTCAGGGGCTTAACACTGAAGCTTTCTTT CASSLSQGLNTEAFF
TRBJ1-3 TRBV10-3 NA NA TGTGCCATCAGGGGAGACACGGCGAGAAACACCATATATTTT CAIRGDTARNTIYF
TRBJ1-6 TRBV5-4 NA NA TGTGCCAGCAGCCTGGAGGGTTTGAGTACAGGGTCTTTGGATTCACCCCTCCACTTT CASSLEGLSTGSLDSPLHF
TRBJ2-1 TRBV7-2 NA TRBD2 TGTGCCAGCAGCTCAACCCTCAAGCGGGAAGAGCAGTTCTTC CASSSTLKREEQFF
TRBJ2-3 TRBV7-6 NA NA TGTGCCAGCAGCCTGGGAAAAGATACGCAGTATTTT CASSLGKDTQYF
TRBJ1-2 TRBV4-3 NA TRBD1 TGCGCCAGCAGCCAAGAATGGGGGTACAGGGGGATTTCTGGCTACACCTTC CASSQEWGYRGISGYTF
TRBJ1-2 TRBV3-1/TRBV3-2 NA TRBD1 TGTGCCAGCAGCCCGACAGGGGACTATGGCTACACCTTC CASSPTGDYGYTF
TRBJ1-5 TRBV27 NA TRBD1 TGTGCCAGCAGTTCCCCGCTCAGAAAAGGGACAGCTCTAAGAGATCAGCCCCAGCATTTT CASSSPLRKGTALRDQPQHF
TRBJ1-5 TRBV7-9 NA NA TGTGCCAGCAGTAGATATAGCAATCAGCCCCAGCATTTT CASSRYSNQPQHF
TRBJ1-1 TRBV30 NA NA TGTGCCTGGAGTGGATTGCAAGGCCTGAACACTGAAGCTTTCTTT CAWSGLQGLNTEAFF
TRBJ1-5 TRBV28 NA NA TGTGCCAGCAGTCCCCCCTCTGGGGGTTATAGCAATCAGCCCCAGCATTTT CASSPPSGGYSNQPQHF